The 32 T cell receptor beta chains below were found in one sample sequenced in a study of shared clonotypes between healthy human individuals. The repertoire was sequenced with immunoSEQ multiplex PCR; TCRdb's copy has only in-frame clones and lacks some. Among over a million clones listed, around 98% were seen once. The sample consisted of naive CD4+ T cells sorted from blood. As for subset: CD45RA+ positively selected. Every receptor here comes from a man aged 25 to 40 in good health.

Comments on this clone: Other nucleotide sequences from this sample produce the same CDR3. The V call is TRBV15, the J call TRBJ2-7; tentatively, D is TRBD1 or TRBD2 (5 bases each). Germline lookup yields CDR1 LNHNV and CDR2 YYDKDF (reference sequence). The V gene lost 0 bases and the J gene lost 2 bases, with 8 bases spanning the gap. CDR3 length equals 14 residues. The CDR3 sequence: CATSRDRGPYEQYF. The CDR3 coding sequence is TGTGCCACCAGCAGAGATCGGGGCCCCTACGAGCAGTACTTC.

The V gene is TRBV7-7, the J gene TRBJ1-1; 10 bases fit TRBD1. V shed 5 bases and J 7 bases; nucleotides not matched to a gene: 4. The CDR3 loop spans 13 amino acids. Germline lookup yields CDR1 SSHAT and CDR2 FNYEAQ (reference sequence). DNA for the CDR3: TGTGCCAGCAGCCCGGGGACAGGGGATGAAGCTTTCTTT. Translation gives CASSPGTGDEAFF.

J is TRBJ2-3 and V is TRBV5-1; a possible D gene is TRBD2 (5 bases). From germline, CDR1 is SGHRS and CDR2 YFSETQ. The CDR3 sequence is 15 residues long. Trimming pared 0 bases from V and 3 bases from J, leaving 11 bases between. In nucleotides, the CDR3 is TGCGCCAGCAGCTTGGACGGGGTATCTACAGATACGCAGTATTTT. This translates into CASSLDGVSTDTQYF.

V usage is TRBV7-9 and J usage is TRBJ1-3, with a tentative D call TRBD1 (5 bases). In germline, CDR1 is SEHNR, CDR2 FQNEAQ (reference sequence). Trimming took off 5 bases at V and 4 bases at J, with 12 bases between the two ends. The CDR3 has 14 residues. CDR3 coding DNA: TGTGCCAGCAGCCACACAGGATCCGGAAACACCATATATTTT. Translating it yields CASSHTGSGNTIYF.

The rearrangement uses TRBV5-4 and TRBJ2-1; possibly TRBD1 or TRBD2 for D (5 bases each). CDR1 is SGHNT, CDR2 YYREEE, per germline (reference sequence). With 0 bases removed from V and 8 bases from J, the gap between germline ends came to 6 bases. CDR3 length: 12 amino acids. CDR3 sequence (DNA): TGTGCCAGCAGCTTGGCGGGGCATGAGCAGTTCTTC. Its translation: CASSLAGHEQFF.

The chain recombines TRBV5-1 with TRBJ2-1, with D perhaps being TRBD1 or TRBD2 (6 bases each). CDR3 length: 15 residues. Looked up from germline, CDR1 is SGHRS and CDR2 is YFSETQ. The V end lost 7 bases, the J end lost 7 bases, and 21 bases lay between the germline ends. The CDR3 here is CASGKQGTTRNEQFF. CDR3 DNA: TGCGCCAGCGGAAAACAGGGAACGACTAGAAATGAGCAGTTCTTC. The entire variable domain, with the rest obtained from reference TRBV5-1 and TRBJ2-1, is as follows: KAGVTQTPRYLIKTRGQQVTLSCSPISGHRSVSWYQQTPGQGLQFLFEYFSETQRNKGNFPGRFSGRQFSNSRSEMNVSTLELGDSALYLCASGKQGTTRNEQFFGPGTRLTVL.

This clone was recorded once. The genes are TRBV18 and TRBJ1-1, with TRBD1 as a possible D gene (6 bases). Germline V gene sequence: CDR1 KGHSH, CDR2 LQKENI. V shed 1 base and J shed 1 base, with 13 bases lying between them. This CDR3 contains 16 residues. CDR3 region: CASSPRAGAPNTEAFF. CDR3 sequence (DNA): TGTGCCAGCTCACCACGGGCAGGGGCGCCGAACACTGAAGCTTTCTTT.

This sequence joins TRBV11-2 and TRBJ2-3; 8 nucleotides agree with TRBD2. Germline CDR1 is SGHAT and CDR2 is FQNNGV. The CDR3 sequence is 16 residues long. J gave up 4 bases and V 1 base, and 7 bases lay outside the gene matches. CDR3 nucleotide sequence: TGTGCCAGCAGCTTAGCGCGGGGGGCGAGAGCAGATACGCAGTATTTT. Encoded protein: CASSLARGARADTQYF.

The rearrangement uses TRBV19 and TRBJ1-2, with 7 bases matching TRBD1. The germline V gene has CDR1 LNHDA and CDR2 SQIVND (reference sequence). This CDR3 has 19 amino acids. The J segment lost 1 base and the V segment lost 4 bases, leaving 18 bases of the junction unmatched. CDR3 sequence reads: CASSTVPPAPGQLNYGYTF. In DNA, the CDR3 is TGTGCCAGTAGTACGGTCCCACCCGCGCCGGGACAGCTTAACTATGGCTACACCTTC. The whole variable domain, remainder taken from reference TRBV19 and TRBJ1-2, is DGGITQSPKYLFRKEGQNVTLSCEQNLNHDAMYWYRQDPGQGLRLIYYSQIVNDFQKGDIAEGYSVSREKKESFPLTVTSAQKNPTAFYLCASSTVPPAPGQLNYGYTFGSGTRLTVV.

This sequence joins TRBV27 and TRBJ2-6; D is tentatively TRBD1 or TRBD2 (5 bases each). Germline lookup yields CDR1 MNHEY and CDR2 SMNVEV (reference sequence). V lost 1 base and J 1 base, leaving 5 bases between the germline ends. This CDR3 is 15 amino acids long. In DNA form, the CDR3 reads TGTGCCAGCAGTTTATGGGGGTCTGGGGCCAACGTCCTGACTTTC. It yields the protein CASSLWGSGANVLTF.

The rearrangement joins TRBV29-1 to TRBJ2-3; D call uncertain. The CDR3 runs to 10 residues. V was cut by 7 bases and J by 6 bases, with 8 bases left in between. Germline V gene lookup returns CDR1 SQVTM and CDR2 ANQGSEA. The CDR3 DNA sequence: TGCAGCGCCTCCCGTGATACGCAGTATTTT. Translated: CSASRDTQYF.

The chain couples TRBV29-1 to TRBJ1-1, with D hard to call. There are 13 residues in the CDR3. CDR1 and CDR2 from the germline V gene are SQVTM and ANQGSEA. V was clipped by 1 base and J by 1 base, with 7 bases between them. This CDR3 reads CSVEVQKNTEAFF. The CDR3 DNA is TGCAGCGTTGAAGTTCAGAAGAACACTGAAGCTTTCTTT.

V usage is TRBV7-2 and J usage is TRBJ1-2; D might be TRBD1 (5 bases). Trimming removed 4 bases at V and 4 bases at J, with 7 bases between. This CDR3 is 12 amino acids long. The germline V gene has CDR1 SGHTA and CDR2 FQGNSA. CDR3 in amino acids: CASSYDSYGYTF. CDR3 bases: TGTGCCAGCAGCTACGACAGCTATGGCTACACCTTC.

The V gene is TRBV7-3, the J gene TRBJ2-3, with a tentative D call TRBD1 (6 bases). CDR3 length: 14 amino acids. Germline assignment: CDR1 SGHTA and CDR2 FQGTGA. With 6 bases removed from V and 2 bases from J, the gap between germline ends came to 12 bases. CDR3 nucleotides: TGTGCCAGCAGGAAGGACAGACACACAGATACGCAGTATTTT. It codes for CASRKDRHTDTQYF.

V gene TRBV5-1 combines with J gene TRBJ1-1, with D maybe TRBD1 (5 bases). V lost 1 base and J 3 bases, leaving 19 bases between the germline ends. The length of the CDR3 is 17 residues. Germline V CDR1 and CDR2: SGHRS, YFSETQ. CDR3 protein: CASSLFIGGDGDTEAFF. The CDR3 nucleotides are TGCGCCAGCAGCTTGTTCATTGGAGGGGACGGGGACACTGAAGCTTTCTTT.

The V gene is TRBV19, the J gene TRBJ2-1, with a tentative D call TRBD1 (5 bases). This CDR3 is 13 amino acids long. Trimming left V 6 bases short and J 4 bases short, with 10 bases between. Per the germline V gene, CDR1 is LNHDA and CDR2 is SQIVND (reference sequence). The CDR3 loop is CASRQASYNEQFF. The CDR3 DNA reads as TGTGCCAGTAGACAGGCGTCGTACAATGAGCAGTTCTTC. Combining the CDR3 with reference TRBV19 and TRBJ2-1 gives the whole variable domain DGGITQSPKYLFRKEGQNVTLSCEQNLNHDAMYWYRQDPGQGLRLIYYSQIVNDFQKGDIAEGYSVSREKKESFPLTVTSAQKNPTAFYLCASRQASYNEQFFGPGTRLTVL.

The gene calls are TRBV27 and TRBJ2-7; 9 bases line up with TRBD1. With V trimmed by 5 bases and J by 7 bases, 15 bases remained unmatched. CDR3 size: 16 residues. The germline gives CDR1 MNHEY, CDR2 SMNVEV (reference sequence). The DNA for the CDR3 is TGTGCCAGCAGTACTCACAAACAGGGGGCCCGTAGGGAGCAGTACTTC. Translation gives CASSTHKQGARREQYF.

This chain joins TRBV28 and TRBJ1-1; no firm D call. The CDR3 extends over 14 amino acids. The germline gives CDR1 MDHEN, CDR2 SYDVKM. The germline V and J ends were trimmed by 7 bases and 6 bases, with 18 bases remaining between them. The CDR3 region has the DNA TGTGCCAGCATCCCCCCCACCGAAGGCTCTGAAGCTTTCTTT. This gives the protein CASIPPTEGSEAFF. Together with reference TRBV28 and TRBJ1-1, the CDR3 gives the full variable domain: DVKVTQSSRYLVKRTGEKVFLECVQDMDHENMFWYRQDPGLGLRLIYFSYDVKMKEKGDIPEGYSVSREKKERFSLILESASTNQTSMYLCASIPPTEGSEAFFGQGTRLTVV.

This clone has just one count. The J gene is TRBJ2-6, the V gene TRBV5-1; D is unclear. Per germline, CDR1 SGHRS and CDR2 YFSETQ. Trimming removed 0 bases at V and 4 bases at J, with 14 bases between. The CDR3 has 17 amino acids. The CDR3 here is CASSLDPGWAGANVLTF. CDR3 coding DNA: TGCGCCAGCAGCTTGGACCCAGGTTGGGCCGGGGCCAACGTCCTGACTTTC.

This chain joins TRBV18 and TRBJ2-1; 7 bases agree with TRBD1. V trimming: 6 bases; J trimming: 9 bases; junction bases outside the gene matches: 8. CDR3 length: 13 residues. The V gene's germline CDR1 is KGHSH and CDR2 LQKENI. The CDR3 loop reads CASSPDRVGEQFF. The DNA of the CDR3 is TGTGCCAGCTCGCCCGACAGGGTCGGTGAGCAGTTCTTC.

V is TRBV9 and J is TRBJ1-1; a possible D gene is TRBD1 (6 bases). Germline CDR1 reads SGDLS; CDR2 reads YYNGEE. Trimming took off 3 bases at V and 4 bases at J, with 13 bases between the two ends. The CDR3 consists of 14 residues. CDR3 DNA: TGTGCCAGCAGCGCACAGGGAGGGGGCACTGAAGCTTTCTTT. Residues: CASSAQGGGTEAFF.

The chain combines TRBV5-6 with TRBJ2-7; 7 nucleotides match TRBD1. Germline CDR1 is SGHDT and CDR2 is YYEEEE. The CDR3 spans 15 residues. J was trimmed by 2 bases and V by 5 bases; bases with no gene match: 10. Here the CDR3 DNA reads TGTGCCAGCAGTTATCCGGTGGGACAGACCTACGAGCAGTACTTC. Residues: CASSYPVGQTYEQYF.

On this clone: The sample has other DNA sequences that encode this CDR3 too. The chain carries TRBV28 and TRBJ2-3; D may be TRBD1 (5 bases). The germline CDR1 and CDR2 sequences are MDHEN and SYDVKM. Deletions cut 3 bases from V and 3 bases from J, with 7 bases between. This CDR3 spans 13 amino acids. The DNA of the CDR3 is TGTGCCAGCAGTTTCCCAGGGACAGATACGCAGTATTTT. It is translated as CASSFPGTDTQYF.

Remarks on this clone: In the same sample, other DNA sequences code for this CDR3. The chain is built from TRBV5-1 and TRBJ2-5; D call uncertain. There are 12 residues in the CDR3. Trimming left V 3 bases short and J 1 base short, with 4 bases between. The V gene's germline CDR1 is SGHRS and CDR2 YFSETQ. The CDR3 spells CASSSLQETQYF. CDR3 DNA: TGCGCCAGCAGCTCACTCCAAGAGACCCAGTACTTC.

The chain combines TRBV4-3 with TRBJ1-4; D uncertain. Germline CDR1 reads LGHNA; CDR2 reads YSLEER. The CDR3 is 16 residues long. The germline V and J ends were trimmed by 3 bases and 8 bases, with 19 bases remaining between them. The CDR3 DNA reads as TGCGCCAGCAGCCAGCACTCACGGAGTCATAACGAAAAACTGTTTTTT. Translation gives CASSQHSRSHNEKLFF.

The DNA for the CDR3 is TGTGCCAGCAGTGTGCGTATGACAGGGACAGGGGCGTACTATGGCTACACCTTC. This encodes CASSVRMTGTGAYYGYTF. The chain combines TRBV25-1 with TRBJ1-2, with TRBD1 identical over 10 bases. CDR3 length equals 18 residues. Germline V gene lookup returns CDR1 MGHDK and CDR2 SYGVNS. V was clipped by 4 bases and J by 3 bases; unmatched bases: 14.

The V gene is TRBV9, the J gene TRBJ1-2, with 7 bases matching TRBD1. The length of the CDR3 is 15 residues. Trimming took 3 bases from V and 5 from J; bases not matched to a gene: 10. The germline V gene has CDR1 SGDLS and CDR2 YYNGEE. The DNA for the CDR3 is TGTGCCAGCAGCGCCGGAGACAGGGTGTCGTATGGCTACACCTTC. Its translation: CASSAGDRVSYGYTF.

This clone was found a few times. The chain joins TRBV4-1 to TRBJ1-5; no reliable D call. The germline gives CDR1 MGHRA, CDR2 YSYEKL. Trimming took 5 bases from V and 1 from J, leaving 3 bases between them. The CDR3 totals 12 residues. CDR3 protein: CASSGSNQPQHF. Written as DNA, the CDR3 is TGCGCCAGCAGCGGGAGCAATCAGCCCCAGCATTTT.

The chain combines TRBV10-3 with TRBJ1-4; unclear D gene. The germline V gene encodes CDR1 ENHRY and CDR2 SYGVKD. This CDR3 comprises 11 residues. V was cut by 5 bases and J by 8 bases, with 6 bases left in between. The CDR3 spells CAISPLEKLFF. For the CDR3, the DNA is TGTGCCATCAGTCCCTTGGAAAAACTGTTTTTT.

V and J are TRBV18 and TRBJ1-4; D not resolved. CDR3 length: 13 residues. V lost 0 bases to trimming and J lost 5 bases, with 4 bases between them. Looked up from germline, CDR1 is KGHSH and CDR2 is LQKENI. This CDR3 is CASSPPPNEKLFF. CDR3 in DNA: TGTGCCAGCTCACCACCACCAAATGAAAAACTGTTTTTT.

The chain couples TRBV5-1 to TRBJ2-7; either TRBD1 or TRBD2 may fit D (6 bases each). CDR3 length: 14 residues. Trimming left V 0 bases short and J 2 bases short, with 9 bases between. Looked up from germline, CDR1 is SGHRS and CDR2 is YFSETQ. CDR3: CASSLVRGPYEQYF. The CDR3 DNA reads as TGCGCCAGCAGCTTGGTCCGGGGGCCCTACGAGCAGTACTTC.

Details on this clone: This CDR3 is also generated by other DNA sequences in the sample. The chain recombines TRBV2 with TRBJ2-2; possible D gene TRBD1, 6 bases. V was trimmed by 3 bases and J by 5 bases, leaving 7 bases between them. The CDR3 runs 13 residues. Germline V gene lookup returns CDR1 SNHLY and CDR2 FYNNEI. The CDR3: CASSEQGTGELFF. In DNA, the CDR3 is TGTGCCAGCAGTGAGCAGGGGACCGGGGAGCTGTTTTTT.